This TCR beta chain came from a study of shared clonotypes between healthy human individuals. Turning to this clone: Its antigen is currently unknown.

Donors comprised only Caucasian adults living in Nashville, Tennessee. A split of CD4+ cells into CD45RA+ naive and CD45RA-negative memory subsets was performed. Measured with immunoSEQ multiplex PCR; TCRdb has only the in-frame clones, and not every one. The sample lists roughly 2.2 million clones, approximately 95% occurring once. This CDR3 spans 14 amino acids. Germline CDR1 is LNHDA and CDR2 is SQIVND (reference sequence). Trimming removed 7 bases at V and 4 bases at J, with 16 bases between. Findings of the study overall: In a few donors, around 5% of naive CD4 clonotypes appeared in common.

The clonotype originates from a man between 18 and 35 years old in good health. Some clones in this sample may be carry-over from other donors' samples. The sample comprised naive CD4+ T cells from PBMCs. Subset meaning: CD45RA+ positively selected. This rearrangement joins TRBV19 to TRBJ2-5; tentatively, D is TRBD1 (5 bases). The CDR3 nucleotides are TGTGCCAGTATGGGGCGGCCGGAGTCAGAGACCCAGTACTTC. As protein: CASMGRPESETQYF.